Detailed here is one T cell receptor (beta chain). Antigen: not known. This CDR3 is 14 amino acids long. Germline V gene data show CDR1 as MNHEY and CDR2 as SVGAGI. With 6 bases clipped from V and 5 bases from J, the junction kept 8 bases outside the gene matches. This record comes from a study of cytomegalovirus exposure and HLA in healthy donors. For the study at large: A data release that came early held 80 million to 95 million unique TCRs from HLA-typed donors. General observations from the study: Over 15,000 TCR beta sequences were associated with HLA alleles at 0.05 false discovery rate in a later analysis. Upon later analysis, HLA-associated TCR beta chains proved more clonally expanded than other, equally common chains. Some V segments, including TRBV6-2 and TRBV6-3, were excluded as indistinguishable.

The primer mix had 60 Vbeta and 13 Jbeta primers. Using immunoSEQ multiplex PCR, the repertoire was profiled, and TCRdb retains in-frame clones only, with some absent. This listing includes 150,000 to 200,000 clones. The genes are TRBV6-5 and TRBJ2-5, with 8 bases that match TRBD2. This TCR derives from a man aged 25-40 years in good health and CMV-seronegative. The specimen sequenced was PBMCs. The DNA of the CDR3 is TGTGCCAGCAGGAGGCCCGGCGGGGGGGAGACCCAGTACTTC. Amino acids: CASRRPGGGETQYF.